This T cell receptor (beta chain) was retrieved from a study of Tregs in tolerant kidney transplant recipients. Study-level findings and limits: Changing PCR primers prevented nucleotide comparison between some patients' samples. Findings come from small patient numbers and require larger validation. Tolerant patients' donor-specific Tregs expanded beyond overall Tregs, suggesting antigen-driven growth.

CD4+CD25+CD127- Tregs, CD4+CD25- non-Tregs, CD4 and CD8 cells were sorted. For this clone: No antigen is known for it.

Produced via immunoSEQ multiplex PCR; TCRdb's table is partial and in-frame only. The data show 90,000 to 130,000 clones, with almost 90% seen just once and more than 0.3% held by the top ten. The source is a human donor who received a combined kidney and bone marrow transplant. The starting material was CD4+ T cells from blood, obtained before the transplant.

CDR3 sequence reads: CAWTDSLGGYTDTQYF. Here the CDR3 DNA reads TGTGCCTGGACAGACTCCCTTGGCGGGTACACAGATACGCAGTATTTT. The chain is built from TRBV30 and TRBJ2-3; tentative D call: TRBD2 (5 bases). CDR1 is GTSNPN and CDR2 is SVGIG in the germline V gene (reference sequence). CDR3 length equals 16 residues. Trimming shortened V by 4 bases and J by 2 bases, and 19 bases separated the two germline ends.